This record covers a single T cell receptor (beta chain). The antigen this receptor binds is unknown. Base qualities are not at hand, and no much larger clone is one base apart. The sample is drawn from a study of T cells in Graves' hyperthyroidism and ophthalmopathy (dated by TCRdb to the late 2010s). General notes on the study: Peripheral blood samples were taken at the time of initial diagnosis, prior to any treatment. In about 6 Graves' hyperthyroidism patients, the study also compared T-cell repertoires from thyroid tissue with T-cell repertoires from blood. Prospective prediction of ophthalmopathy was tested in an independent validation cohort consisting of under 20 hyperthyroidism patients and some 16 patients who later progressed to ophthalmopathy. The roughly 100 discovery patients were divided at random into training and test sets in a 7:3 ratio. After blood sampling, hyperthyroidism patients were treated with methimazole at a starting dose of 30 mg daily, and ophthalmopathy patients were treated with high-dose intravenous methylprednisolone. According to the paper, TCR Vbeta CDR3 sequencing was carried out on about 140 peripheral blood samples, which came from 40 to 45 ophthalmopathy, around 74 hyperthyroidism and roughly 17 progressor patients. TCR V-J signatures able to tell the groups apart were searched for in a discovery cohort of 90 to 100 patients, of whom roughly 42 had Graves' ophthalmopathy and roughly 59 had stable Graves' hyperthyroidism.

Broad study findings and their caveats: No statistical method was used to set the sample size in advance, and investigators knew the group allocation. Most expanded thyroid clonotypes (frequency above 0.001) were also detected in blood, a finding suggesting that blood repertoires may reflect thyroid immune responses. Ophthalmopathy was separated from stable hyperthyroidism by a 13 V-J signature model, with 87.88% sensitivity and around 81% specificity obtained in cross-validation and 80%/75% obtained in testing. In validation, the model predicted progression to ophthalmopathy a median of about 6.5 months before onset, with roughly 68% sensitivity and almost 75% specificity.

The CDR3 covers 14 residues, taking in both the cysteine and the phenylalanine. The CDR3 DNA has 42 bases and is translated from base 1. V and J are truncated by 0 bases and 5 bases respectively, leaving an intervening sequence of 9 bases. The germline V gene (reference sequence) sets CDR1 to SGHNT and CDR2 to YYREEE. TCR beta CDR3 regions were amplified from RNA transcripts. A first-round RT-PCR of the TCR CDR3 used the HTBI primer set with the Qiagen OneStep RT-PCR kit. Libraries were constructed in a second round of multiplex PCR, after which size selection and purification were carried out. The libraries were sequenced on an Illumina HiSeq2000 using paired-end 100 bp reads. Regarding the original processing steps: SOAPnuke was used to process the raw data, removing reads that contained adapters or uncalled bases, had a mean Phred below 15, or lacked an exact match to the constant primer or identifier. High-quality paired reads were merged with COPE v1.2.5, and unique nucleotide sequences were defined as clonotypes. MiTCR v1.1 was used to align clonotypes to the IMGT TRBV, TRBD and TRBJ reference segments. The analysis included only V-J combinations with a frequency above 0.0001, which together covered 99% to 99.2% of the repertoires. A TCS score was defined as the ratio between F50 (clonal expansion) and ExV (chaos), using BLOSUM62-based TCRdist between CDR3 peptides within each V-J. Welch's t-statistics and random forest reduced approximately 520 V-J features to around 14, which were used in a naive Bayes classifier (R e1071). Through fastp at Q25 and MiXCR, TCRdb rebuilt clones from the public reads, retaining in-frame beta chains. A single entry per CDR3 protein holds the most common genes and DNA from its merged rows. TCRdb's processing, not the authors' own work, is the source of the V and J calls. For this sample there are around 620,000 distinct CDR3 sequences; over 12% appear just once. Around 7% of the sample lies in the top ten.

In the ophthalmopathy patients, disease was moderately to severely active, with a Clinical Activity Score of 3 or more, a NOSPECS grade of 4 or more, and a duration of less than 3 months. Any patient with an uncontrolled infection, another autoimmune disease, pregnancy or lactation was excluded. Diagnoses were established on the basis of clinical symptoms, serum thyroxine and TRAb, thyroid ultrasound, and orbital computed tomography. Ficoll-Paque density gradient centrifugation was used to isolate PBMCs from under 11 ml of fresh peripheral blood. Total RNA was extracted with Trizol reagent, and quality was checked on an Agilent 2100 Bioanalyzer.

The receptor was isolated from a woman younger than 30 with Graves' ophthalmopathy. Rearrangement joined TRBV5-4 to TRBJ1-5; TRBD1 is a weak D gene call, 5 bases matching. The sample was blood. At the DNA level, the sequence is TGTGCCAGCAGCTTGGCAGGGTCATATCAGCCCCAGCATTTT. This yields the protein CASSLAGSYQPQHF. The entire variable domain, with the stretches around the CDR3 drawn from the reference TRBV5-4 and TRBJ1-5 proteins, is ETGVTQSPTHLIKTRGQQVTLRCSSQSGHNTVSWYQQALGQGPQFIFQYYREEENGRGNFPPRFSGLQFPNYSSELNVNALELDDSALYLCASSLAGSYQPQHFGDGTRLSIL.